A selection of T cell receptor beta chains follows, all from one sample in a study of shared clonotypes between healthy human individuals. Assay used: immunoSEQ multiplex PCR; TCRdb lists only in-frame clones, some missing. The table shows about 2,100,000 clones, with approximately 94% occurring only once. The material sequenced was naive CD8+ T cells from PBMCs. All receptors derive from a man aged 18 to 30 in good health. Some clones in this sample may be carry-over from other donors' samples. The CDR3 runs from the conserved cysteine through the conserved F or W. Fields, in order: V gene, J gene, clone size, D gene, CDR3 DNA, CDR3 protein. The D gene is left open where the match is weak. Size is stated for part of the rows, as once, few or many counts, or as a class when the clone is expanded.

>TRBV2|TRBJ1-1|-|-
TGTGCCAGCAGCTCATACACTCAGAAGCGGAACACTGAAGCTTTCTTT
CASSSYTQKRNTEAFF
>TRBV6-4|TRBJ2-5|once|-
TGTGCCAGCAGTGTGGGGGCAGAGGGGCTCCAAGAGACCCAGTACTTC
CASSVGAEGLQETQYF
>TRBV5-4|TRBJ2-1|-|TRBD2
TGTGCCAGCAGCTTGGCTCTAGCGGGAGCGGGAAAGTTCTTC
CASSLALAGAGKFF
>TRBV28|TRBJ1-5|-|-
TGTGCCAGCAGTTTCATGGATGATCAGCCCCAGCATTTT
CASSFMDDQPQHF
>TRBV7-9|TRBJ2-7|-|-
TGTGCCAGCAGCTTCCCCGGACTGCTCTACGAGCAGTACTTC
CASSFPGLLYEQYF
>TRBV19|TRBJ2-1|-|-
TGTGCCAGTAGTATGGTCAGCTGGAATGAGCAGTTCTTC
CASSMVSWNEQFF
>TRBV6-5|TRBJ2-7|-|-
TGTGCCAGCAGTTACTCGAACCGAAACTACGAGCAGTACTTC
CASSYSNRNYEQYF
>TRBV9|TRBJ1-1|-|-
TGTGCCAGCAGCGTGGGTCTAGACACTGAAGCTTTCTTT
CASSVGLDTEAFF
>TRBV7-8|TRBJ2-1|-|TRBD2
TGTGCCAGCAGCTTAGGGGGACTAGCGGGAGTACCCCACAATGAGCAGTTCTTC
CASSLGGLAGVPHNEQFF
>TRBV7-9|TRBJ2-1|-|-
TGTGCCAGCAGCTTAATCGCCCACGGGAACAATGAGCAGTTCTTC
CASSLIAHGNNEQFF
>TRBV7-9|TRBJ1-2|-|-
TGTGCCAGCAGCGGCCTAACAAGCTATGGCTACACCTTC
CASSGLTSYGYTF
>TRBV5-6|TRBJ1-5|-|TRBD1
TGTGCCAGCAGCTTGGGGACAGGGCATAATCAGCCCCAGCATTTT
CASSLGTGHNQPQHF
>TRBV5-8|TRBJ2-7|-|TRBD2
TGTGCCAGCAGCCCGGGACTAGCGGGAGGGGCCCCCTACGAGCAGTACTTC
CASSPGLAGGAPYEQYF
>TRBV25-1|TRBJ2-2|once|-
TGTGCCAGCAGTGATTTTCGAGGGCCCGCGAACACCGGGGAGCTGTTTTTT
CASSDFRGPANTGELFF
>TRBV27|TRBJ2-7|-|-
TGTGCCAGCGGTATGGGGCGGGGGCAATTTGACGAGCAGTACTTC
CASGMGRGQFDEQYF
>TRBV5-1|TRBJ2-7|-|TRBD2
TGCGCCAGCAGCTTGAGCGGGAGTTCCTACGAGCAGTACTTC
CASSLSGSSYEQYF
>TRBV13|TRBJ2-7|-|-
TGTGCCAGCAGCTTAGCCGAGTACGAGCAGTACTTC
CASSLAEYEQYF
>TRBV4-3|TRBJ2-5|-|-
TGCGCCAGCAGCCAAGCCACGGGAGAAGGAGAGACCCAGTACTTC
CASSQATGEGETQYF
>TRBV12-5|TRBJ2-1|once|TRBD2
TGTGCTAGTGGTTACCTTGGAGCGGGGGAGTACAATGAGCAGTTCTTC
CASGYLGAGEYNEQFF
>TRBV18|TRBJ1-5|-|-
TGTGCCAGCTCCGAGGGGGGAATGTATCAGCCCCAGCATTTT
CASSEGGMYQPQHF
>TRBV28|TRBJ2-6|once|-
TGTGCCAGCAGTTTAGAGATTCCAGGTTCCGGGGCCAACGTCCTGACTTTC
CASSLEIPGSGANVLTF
>TRBV4-2|TRBJ1-1|few|-
TGTGCCAGCAGCTCGAGAGGGACTGAAGCTTTCTTT
CASSSRGTEAFF
>TRBV7-9|TRBJ2-1|-|TRBD2
TGTGCCAGCAGCCACCAGGCTAGCGGAGAGTACAATGAGCAGTTCTTC
CASSHQASGEYNEQFF
>TRBV5-1|TRBJ1-4|-|-
TGCGCCAGCAGCTTGGGGCAGTTGTACGCAACTAATGAAAAACTGTTTTTT
CASSLGQLYATNEKLFF
>TRBV9|TRBJ1-1|few|-
TGTGCCAGCAGCGTAGACCGGGGGACTGAAGCTTTCTTT
CASSVDRGTEAFF
>TRBV5-1|TRBJ2-7|-|TRBD2
TGCGCCAGCAGCTTCAAGCGGGAGGGCCCCGAGCAGTACTTC
CASSFKREGPEQYF
>TRBV5-1|TRBJ1-5|-|-
TGCGCCAGCAGCTTCGGCCAGGGGAGCAATCAGCCCCAGCATTTT
CASSFGQGSNQPQHF